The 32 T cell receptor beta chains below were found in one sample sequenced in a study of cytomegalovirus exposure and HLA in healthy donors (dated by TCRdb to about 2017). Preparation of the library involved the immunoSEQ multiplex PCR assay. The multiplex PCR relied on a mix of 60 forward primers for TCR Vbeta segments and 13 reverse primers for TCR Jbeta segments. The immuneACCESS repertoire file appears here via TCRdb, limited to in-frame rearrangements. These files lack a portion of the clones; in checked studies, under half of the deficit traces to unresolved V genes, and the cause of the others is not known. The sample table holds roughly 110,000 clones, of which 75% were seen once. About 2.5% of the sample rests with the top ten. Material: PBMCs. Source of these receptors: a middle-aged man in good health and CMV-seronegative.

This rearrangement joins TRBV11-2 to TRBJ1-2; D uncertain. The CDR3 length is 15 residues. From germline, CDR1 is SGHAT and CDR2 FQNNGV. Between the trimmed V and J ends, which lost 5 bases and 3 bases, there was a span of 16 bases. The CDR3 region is CASSRSPTEYYGYTF. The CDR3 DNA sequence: TGTGCCAGCAGCCGTAGCCCGACGGAATACTATGGCTACACCTTC.

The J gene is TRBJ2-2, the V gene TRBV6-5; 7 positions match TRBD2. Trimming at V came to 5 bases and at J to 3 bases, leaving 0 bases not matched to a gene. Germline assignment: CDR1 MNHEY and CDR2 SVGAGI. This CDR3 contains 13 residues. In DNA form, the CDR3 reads TGTGCCAGCAGTGCGGGGGACACCGGGGAGCTGTTTTTT. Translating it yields CASSAGDTGELFF.

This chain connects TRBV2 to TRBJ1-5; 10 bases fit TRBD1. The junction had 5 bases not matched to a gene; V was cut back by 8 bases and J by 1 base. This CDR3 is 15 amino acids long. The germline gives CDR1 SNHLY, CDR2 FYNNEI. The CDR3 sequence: CASAAGQGSNQPQHF. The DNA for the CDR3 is TGTGCCAGCGCTGCGGGACAGGGGAGCAATCAGCCCCAGCATTTT.

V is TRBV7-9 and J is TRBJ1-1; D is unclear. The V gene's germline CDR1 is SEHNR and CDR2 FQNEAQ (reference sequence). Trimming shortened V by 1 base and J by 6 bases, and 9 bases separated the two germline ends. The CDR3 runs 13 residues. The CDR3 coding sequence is TGTGCCAGCAGCTTAGACGGTGTAGCTGAAGCTTTCTTT. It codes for CASSLDGVAEAFF.

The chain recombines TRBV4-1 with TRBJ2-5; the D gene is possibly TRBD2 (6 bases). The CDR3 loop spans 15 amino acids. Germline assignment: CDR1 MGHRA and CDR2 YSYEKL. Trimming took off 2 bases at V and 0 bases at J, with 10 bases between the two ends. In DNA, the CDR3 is TGCGCCAGCAGCCAACCGACTAGAGACCAAGAGACCCAGTACTTC. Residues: CASSQPTRDQETQYF.

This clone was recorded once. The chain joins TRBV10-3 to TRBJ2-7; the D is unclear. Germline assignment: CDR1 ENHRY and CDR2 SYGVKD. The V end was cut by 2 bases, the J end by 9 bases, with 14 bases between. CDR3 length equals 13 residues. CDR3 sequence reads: CAISELATLGQYF. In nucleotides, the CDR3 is TGTGCCATCAGTGAGCTCGCAACTCTCGGGCAGTACTTC.

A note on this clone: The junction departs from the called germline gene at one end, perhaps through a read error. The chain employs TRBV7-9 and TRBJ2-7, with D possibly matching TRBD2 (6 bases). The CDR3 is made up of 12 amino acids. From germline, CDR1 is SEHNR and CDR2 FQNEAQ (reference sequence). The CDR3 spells CSSSLPSDEQYF. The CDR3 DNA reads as TGTTCCAGCAGCTTGCCTAGCGACGAGCAGTACTTC.

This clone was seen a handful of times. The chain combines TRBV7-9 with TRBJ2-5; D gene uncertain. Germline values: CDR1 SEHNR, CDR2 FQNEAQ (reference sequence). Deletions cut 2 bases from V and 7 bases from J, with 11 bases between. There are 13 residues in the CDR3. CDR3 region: CASSLRQVPTQYF. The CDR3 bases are TGTGCCAGCAGCTTACGCCAGGTCCCGACCCAGTACTTC.

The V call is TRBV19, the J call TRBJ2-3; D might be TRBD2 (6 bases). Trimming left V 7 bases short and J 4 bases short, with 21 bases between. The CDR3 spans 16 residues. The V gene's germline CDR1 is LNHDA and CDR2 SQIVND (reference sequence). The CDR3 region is CASTQGGTVRSDTQYF. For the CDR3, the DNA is TGTGCCAGTACCCAAGGCGGGACTGTGAGATCAGATACGCAGTATTTT. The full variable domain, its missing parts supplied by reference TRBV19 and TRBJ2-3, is DGGITQSPKYLFRKEGQNVTLSCEQNLNHDAMYWYRQDPGQGLRLIYYSQIVNDFQKGDIAEGYSVSREKKESFPLTVTSAQKNPTAFYLCASTQGGTVRSDTQYFGPGTRLTVL.

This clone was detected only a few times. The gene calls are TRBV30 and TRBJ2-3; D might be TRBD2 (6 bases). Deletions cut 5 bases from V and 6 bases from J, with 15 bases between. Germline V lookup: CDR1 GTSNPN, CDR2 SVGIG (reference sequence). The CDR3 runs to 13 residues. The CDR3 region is CAWAAGEMDTQYF. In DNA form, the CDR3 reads TGTGCCTGGGCAGCGGGTGAGATGGATACGCAGTATTTT.

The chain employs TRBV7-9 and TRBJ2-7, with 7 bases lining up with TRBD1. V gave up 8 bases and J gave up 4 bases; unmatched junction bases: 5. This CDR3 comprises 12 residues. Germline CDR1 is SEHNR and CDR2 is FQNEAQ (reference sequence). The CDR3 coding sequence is TGTGCCAGCGGGACAGAACCTTACGAGCAGTACTTC. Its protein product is CASGTEPYEQYF.

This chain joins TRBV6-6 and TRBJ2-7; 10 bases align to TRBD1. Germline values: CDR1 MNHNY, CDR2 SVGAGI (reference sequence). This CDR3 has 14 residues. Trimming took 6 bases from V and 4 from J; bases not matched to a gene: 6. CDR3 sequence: CASSLDRGQYEQYF. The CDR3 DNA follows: TGTGCCAGCAGCCTCGACAGGGGGCAGTACGAGCAGTACTTC.

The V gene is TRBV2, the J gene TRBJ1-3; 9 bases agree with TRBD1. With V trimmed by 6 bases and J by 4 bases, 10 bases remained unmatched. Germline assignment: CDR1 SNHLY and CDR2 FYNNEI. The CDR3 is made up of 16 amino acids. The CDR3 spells CASRGMGQGGGNTIYF. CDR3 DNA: TGTGCCAGCAGGGGAATGGGACAGGGAGGCGGAAACACCATATATTTT. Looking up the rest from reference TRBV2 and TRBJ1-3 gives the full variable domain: EPEVTQTPSHQVTQMGQEVILRCVPISNHLYFYWYRQILGQKVEFLVSFYNNEISEKSEIFDDQFSVERPDGSNFTLKIRSTKLEDSAMYFCASRGMGQGGGNTIYFGEGSWLTVV.

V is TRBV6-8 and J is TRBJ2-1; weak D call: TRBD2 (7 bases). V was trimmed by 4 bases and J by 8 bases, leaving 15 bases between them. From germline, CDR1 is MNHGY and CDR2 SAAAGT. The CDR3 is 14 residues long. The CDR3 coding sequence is TGTGCCAGCAGTTCCCCGGGGGGCCGGCATGAGCAGTTCTTC. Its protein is CASSSPGGRHEQFF.

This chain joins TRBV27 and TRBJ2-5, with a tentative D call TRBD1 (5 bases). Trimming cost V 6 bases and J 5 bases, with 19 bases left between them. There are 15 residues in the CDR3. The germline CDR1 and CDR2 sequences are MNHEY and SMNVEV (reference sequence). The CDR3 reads CASSLRPGLSETQYF. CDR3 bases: TGTGCCAGCAGCTTACGGCCAGGGTTGTCGGAGACCCAGTACTTC.

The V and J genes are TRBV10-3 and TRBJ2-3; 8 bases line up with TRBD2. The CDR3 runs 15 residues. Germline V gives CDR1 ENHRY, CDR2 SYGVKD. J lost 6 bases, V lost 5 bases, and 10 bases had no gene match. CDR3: CAISPSGGGKDTQYF. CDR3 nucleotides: TGTGCCATCAGTCCCTCGGGAGGGGGAAAGGATACGCAGTATTTT.

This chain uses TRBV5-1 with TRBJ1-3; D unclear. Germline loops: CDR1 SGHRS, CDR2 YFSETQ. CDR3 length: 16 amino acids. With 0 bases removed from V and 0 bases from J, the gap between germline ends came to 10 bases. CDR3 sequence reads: CASSLGSALSGNTIYF. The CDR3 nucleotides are TGCGCCAGCAGCTTGGGCAGCGCACTCTCTGGAAACACCATATATTTT. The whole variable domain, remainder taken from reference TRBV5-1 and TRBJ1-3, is KAGVTQTPRYLIKTRGQQVTLSCSPISGHRSVSWYQQTPGQGLQFLFEYFSETQRNKGNFPGRFSGRQFSNSRSEMNVSTLELGDSALYLCASSLGSALSGNTIYFGEGSWLTVV.

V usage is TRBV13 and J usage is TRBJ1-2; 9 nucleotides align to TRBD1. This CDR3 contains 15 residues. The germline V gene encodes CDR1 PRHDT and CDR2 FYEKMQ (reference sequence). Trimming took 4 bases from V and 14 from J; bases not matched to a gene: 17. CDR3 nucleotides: TGTGCCAGCAGCTGGGAACCGGGACAGGGATCGATGCTTACCTTC. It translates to CASSWEPGQGSMLTF.

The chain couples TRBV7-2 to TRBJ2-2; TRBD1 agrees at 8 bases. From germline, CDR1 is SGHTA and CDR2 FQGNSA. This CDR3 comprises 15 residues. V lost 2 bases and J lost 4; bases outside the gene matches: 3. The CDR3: CASSLITGGTGELFF. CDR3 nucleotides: TGTGCCAGCAGCTTAATCACAGGGGGCACCGGGGAGCTGTTTTTT.

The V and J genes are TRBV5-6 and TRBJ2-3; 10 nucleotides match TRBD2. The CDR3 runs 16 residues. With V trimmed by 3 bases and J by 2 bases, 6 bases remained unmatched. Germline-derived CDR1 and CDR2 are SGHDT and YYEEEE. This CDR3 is CASSYLTSGVTDTQYF. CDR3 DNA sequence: TGTGCCAGCAGCTATCTTACTAGCGGGGTCACAGATACGCAGTATTTT. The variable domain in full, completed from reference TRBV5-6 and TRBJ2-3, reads DAGVTQSPTHLIKTRGQQVTLRCSPKSGHDTVSWYQQALGQGPQFIFQYYEEEERQRGNFPDRFSGHQFPNYSSELNVNALLLGDSALYLCASSYLTSGVTDTQYFGPGTRLTVL.

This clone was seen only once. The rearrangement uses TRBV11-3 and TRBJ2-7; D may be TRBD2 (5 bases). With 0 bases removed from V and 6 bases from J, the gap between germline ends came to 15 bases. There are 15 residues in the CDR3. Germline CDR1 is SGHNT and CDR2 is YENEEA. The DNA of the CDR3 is TGTGCCAGCAGCTTAGATTTCCGTGAGGGCCGCGAGCAGTACTTC. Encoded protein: CASSLDFREGREQYF.

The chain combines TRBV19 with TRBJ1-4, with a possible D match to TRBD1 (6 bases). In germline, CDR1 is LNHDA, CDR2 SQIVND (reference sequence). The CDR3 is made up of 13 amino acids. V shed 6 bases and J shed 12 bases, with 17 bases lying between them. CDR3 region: CASSNQGGNELFF. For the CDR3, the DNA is TGTGCCAGTAGCAACCAAGGGGGTAACGAACTGTTTTTT.

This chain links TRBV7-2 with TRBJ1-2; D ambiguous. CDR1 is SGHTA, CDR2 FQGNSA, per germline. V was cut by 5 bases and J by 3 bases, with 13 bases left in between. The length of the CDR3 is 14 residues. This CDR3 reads CASSPPGSDYGYTF. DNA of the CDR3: TGTGCCAGCAGCCCCCCCGGCAGCGACTATGGCTACACCTTC. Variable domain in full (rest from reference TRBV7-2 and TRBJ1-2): GAGVSQSPSNKVTEKGKDVELRCDPISGHTALYWYRQSLGQGLEFLIYFQGNSAPDKSGLPSDRFSAERTGGSVSTLTIQRTQQEDSAVYLCASSPPGSDYGYTFGSGTRLTVV.

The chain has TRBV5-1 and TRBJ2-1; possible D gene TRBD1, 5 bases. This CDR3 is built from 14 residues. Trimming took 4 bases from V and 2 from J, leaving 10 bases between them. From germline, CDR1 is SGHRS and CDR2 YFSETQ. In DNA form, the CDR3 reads TGCGCCAGCAGCGCGGACACAACCTACAATGAGCAGTTCTTC. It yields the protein CASSADTTYNEQFF.

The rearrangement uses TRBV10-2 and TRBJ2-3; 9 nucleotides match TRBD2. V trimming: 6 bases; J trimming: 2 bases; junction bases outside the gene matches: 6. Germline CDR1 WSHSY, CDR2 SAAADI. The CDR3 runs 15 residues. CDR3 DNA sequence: TGCGCCAGCAGGTTAGCGGGGGAGGCCACAGATACGCAGTATTTT. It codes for CASRLAGEATDTQYF.

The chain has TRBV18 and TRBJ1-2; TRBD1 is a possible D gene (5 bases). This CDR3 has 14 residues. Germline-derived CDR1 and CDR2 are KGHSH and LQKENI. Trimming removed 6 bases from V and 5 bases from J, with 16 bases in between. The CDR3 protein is CASSPGGTTYGYTF. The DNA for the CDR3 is TGTGCCAGCTCCCCCGGGGGAACAACTTATGGCTACACCTTC. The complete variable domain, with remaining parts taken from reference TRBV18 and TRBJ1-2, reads NAGVMQNPRHLVRRRGQEARLRCSPMKGHSHVYWYRQLPEEGLKFMVYLQKENIIDESGMPKERFSAEFPKEGPSILRIQQVVRGDSAAYFCASSPGGTTYGYTFGSGTRLTVV.

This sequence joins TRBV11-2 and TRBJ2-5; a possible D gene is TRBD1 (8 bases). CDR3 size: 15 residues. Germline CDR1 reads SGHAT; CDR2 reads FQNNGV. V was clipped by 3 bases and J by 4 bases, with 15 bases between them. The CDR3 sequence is CASSFYRGGGETQYF. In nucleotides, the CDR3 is TGTGCCAGCAGCTTCTACAGGGGGGGAGGAGAGACCCAGTACTTC. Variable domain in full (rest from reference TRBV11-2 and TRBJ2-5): EAGVAQSPRYKIIEKRQSVAFWCNPISGHATLYWYQQILGQGPKLLIQFQNNGVVDDSQLPKDRFSAERLKGVDSTLKIQPAKLEDSAVYLCASSFYRGGGETQYFGPGTRLLVL.

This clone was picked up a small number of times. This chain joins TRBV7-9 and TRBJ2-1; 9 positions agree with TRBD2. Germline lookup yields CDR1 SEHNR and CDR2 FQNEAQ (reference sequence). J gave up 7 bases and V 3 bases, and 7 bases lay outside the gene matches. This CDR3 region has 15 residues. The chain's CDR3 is CASSFGGGARNEQFF. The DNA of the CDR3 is TGTGCCAGCAGCTTCGGCGGGGGGGCGAGGAATGAGCAGTTCTTC.

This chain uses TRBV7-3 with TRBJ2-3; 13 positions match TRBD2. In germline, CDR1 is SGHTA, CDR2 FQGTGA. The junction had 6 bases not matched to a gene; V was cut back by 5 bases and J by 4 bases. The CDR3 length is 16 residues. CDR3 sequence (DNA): TGTGCCAGCAGCACACTAGCGGGGGGGCGCTCAGATACGCAGTATTTT. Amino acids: CASSTLAGGRSDTQYF.

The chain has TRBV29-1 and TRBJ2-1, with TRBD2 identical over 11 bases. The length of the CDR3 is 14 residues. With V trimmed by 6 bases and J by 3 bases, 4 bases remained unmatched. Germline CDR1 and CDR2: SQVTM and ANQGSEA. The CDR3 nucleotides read TGCAGCGTCGCCCTAGCGGGGGGCTACAATGAGCAGTTCTTC. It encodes CSVALAGGYNEQFF.

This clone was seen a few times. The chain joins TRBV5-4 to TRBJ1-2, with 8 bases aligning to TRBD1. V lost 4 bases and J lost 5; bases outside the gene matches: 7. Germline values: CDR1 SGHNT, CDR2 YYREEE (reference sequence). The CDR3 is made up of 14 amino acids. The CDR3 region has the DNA TGTGCCAGCAGCAACCCAGGGGGCGGGTATGGCTACACCTTC. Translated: CASSNPGGGYGYTF.

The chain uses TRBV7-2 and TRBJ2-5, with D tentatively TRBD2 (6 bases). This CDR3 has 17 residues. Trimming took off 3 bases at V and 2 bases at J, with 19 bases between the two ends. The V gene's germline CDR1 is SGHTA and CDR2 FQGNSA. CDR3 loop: CASSFSLLRGSQETQYF. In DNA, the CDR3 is TGTGCCAGCAGCTTTTCCCTATTGCGGGGCAGTCAAGAGACCCAGTACTTC. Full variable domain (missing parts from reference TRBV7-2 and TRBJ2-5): GAGVSQSPSNKVTEKGKDVELRCDPISGHTALYWYRQSLGQGLEFLIYFQGNSAPDKSGLPSDRFSAERTGGSVSTLTIQRTQQEDSAVYLCASSFSLLRGSQETQYFGPGTRLLVL.